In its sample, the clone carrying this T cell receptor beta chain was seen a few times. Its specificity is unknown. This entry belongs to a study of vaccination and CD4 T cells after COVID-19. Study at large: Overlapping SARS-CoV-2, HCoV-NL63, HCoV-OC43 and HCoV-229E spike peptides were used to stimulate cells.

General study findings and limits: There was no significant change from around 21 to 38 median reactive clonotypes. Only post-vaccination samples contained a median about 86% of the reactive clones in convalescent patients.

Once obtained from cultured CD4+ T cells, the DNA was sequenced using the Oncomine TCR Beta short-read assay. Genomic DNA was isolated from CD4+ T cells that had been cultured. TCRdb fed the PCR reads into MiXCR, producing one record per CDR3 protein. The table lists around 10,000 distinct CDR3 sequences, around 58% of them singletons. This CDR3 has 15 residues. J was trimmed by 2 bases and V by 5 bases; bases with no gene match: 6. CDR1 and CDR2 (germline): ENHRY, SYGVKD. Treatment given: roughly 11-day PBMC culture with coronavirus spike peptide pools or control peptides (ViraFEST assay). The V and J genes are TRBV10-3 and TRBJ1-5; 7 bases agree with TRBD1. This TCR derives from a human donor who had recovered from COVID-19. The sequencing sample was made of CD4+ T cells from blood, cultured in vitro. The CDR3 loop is CAISPGGTGNQPQHF. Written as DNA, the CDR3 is TGTGCCATCAGTCCAGGGGGAACGGGCAATCAGCCCCAGCATTTT.